A selection of T cell receptor beta chains follows, all from one sample in a study of shared clonotypes between healthy human individuals. The data were produced by immunoSEQ multiplex PCR, yet TCRdb's version contains in-frame clones alone and is incomplete. The sample records 2 million to 2.5 million clones, approximately 93% being singletons. The specimen was naive CD4+ T cells from PBMCs. Receptors originate from a man younger than 30 in good health. Some clones in this sample may be carry-over from other donors' samples. Both conserved end residues are part of each CDR3. The D gene is left open where the match is weak. Clone size is not always given. Where it is, it says once, few, many or a class for expanded clones.

abundance	d_gene	v_gene	j_gene	CDR3aa	CDR3nt
-	TRBD1	TRBV7-3	TRBJ2-7	CASSSRDRSYEQYF	TGTGCCAGCAGCTCCCGGGACAGGAGCTACGAGCAGTACTTC
-	TRBD1	TRBV7-9	TRBJ1-4	CASSSGQKNEKLFF	TGTGCCAGCAGCTCGGGACAGAAGAATGAAAAACTGTTTTTT
-	-	TRBV7-2	TRBJ2-1	CASSPLGRGGEQFF	TGTGCCAGCAGCCCACTCGGGCGGGGCGGGGAGCAGTTCTTC
-	TRBD2	TRBV5-1	TRBJ2-7	CASSLGPVAGDYEQYF	TGCGCCAGCAGCTTGGGCCCCGTGGCGGGGGACTACGAGCAGTACTTC
-	-	TRBV30	TRBJ1-1	CAWSRTSLGTEAFF	TGTGCCTGGAGTCGGACCTCGTTAGGGACTGAAGCTTTCTTT
-	-	TRBV7-8	TRBJ1-1	CASSLEVYGEAFF	TGTGCCAGCAGCTTAGAGGTGTATGGTGAAGCTTTCTTT
-	-	TRBV18	TRBJ1-1	CASSPDRSNTEAFF	TGTGCCAGCTCCCCAGACAGGTCGAACACTGAAGCTTTCTTT
-	-	TRBV10-1	TRBJ2-1	CASSDWAAGYNEQFF	TGCGCCAGCAGTGACTGGGCGGCCGGTTACAATGAGCAGTTCTTC
-	-	TRBV7-8	TRBJ1-4	CASRSGRYEKLFF	TGTGCCAGCAGGTCGGGGAGGTATGAAAAACTGTTTTTT
-	-	TRBV30	TRBJ1-2	CAWRMEGGGGYTF	TGTGCCTGGAGGATGGAGGGAGGGGGTGGCTACACCTTC
once	TRBD1	TRBV19	TRBJ1-2	CASSIGTGNYGYTF	TGTGCCAGTAGTATAGGGACAGGGAACTATGGCTACACCTTC
-	-	TRBV11-2	TRBJ2-1	CASRQIVGLNEQFF	TGTGCCAGCAGGCAGATTGTGGGACTCAATGAGCAGTTCTTC
-	-	TRBV7-9	TRBJ1-2	CASSFLDYGYTF	TGTGCCAGCAGCTTTTTGGACTATGGCTACACCTTC
-	TRBD1	TRBV27	TRBJ1-3	CASSPRQGFGNTIYF	TGTGCCAGCAGTCCTCGACAGGGATTTGGAAACACCATATATTTT
-	-	TRBV30	TRBJ2-3	CAWARARGTTDTQYF	TGTGCCTGGGCTCGGGCCCGGGGGACCACAGATACGCAGTATTTT
-	TRBD2	TRBV5-1	TRBJ2-3	CASSSGTSGSRAWDTQYF	TGCGCCAGCAGCTCTGGGACTAGCGGGAGCCGAGCGTGGGATACGCAGTATTTT
-	-	TRBV5-1	TRBJ2-7	CASSLEGFYEQYF	TGCGCCAGCAGCTTGGAGGGGTTCTACGAGCAGTACTTC
-	-	TRBV5-6	TRBJ1-1	CASSRMDRMGNTEAFF	TGTGCCAGCAGCCGAATGGACAGAATGGGGAACACTGAAGCTTTCTTT
-	-	TRBV5-4	TRBJ1-5	CASSLAGRNQPQHF	TGTGCCAGCAGCTTGGCGGGGAGAAATCAGCCCCAGCATTTT
-	-	TRBV4-3	TRBJ1-3	CASSQDFSWRVSGNTIYF	TGCGCCAGCAGCCAAGATTTCTCGTGGCGAGTCTCTGGAAACACCATATATTTT
once	TRBD2	TRBV28	TRBJ2-3	CACRTSGRGSTDTQYF	TGTGCCTGCCGGACTAGCGGGAGGGGGAGCACAGATACGCAGTATTTT
-	TRBD2	TRBV7-3	TRBJ2-3	CASSLKGGTSGRADTQYF	TGTGCCAGCAGCTTAAAGGGGGGGACTAGCGGGAGAGCGGATACGCAGTATTTT
-	-	TRBV5-6	TRBJ1-2	CASSLDSYGYTF	TGTGCCAGCAGTCTAGACAGCTATGGCTACACCTTC
-	TRBD2	TRBV4-2	TRBJ2-1	CASSQDTGLGRYNEQFF	TGTGCCAGCAGCCAAGATACCGGACTAGGGCGTTACAATGAGCAGTTCTTC
-	-	TRBV5-1	TRBJ2-7	CASSLSPETPYEQYF	TGCGCCAGCAGCTTATCCCCCGAGACACCCTACGAGCAGTACTTC
-	TRBD1	TRBV4-1	TRBJ2-2	CASSLAGTANTGELFF	TGCGCCAGCAGCCTCGCCGGGACAGCGAACACCGGGGAGCTGTTTTTT
-	-	TRBV5-6	TRBJ1-4	CASSLLQGGEKLFF	TGTGCCAGCAGCTTATTACAGGGCGGGGAAAAACTGTTTTTT
-	TRBD1	TRBV2	TRBJ2-1	CASRGTGVGEQFF	TGTGCCAGCAGAGGGACAGGGGTCGGGGAGCAGTTCTTC
-	-	TRBV7-3	TRBJ2-1	CASSLTFINEQFF	TGTGCCAGCAGCTTAACGTTTATCAATGAGCAGTTCTTC
once	-	TRBV5-1	TRBJ1-1	CASARGGDGGTEAFF	TGCGCCAGCGCCCGAGGGGGAGATGGTGGCACTGAAGCTTTCTTT
-	TRBD2	TRBV5-1	TRBJ2-3	CASSSGGGNTDTQYF	TGCGCCAGCAGCTCAGGCGGGGGTAACACAGATACGCAGTATTTT
-	TRBD1	TRBV27	TRBJ1-6	CASSLTGGEWSPLHF	TGTGCCAGCAGTTTGACAGGGGGCGAATGGTCACCCCTCCACTTT
-	-	TRBV21-1	TRBJ1-1	CASSKVGYTEGRLMNTEAFF	TGTGCCAGCAGCAAAGTTGGGTATACGGAGGGTCGTTTAATGAACACTGAAGCTTTCTTT
-	TRBD2	TRBV5-1	TRBJ2-1	CASTLPAASGREEQFF	TGCGCCAGCACTCTGCCGGCGGCTAGCGGGAGAGAGGAGCAGTTCTTC
-	-	TRBV28	TRBJ2-7	CASPRGRPGYEQYF	TGTGCCAGCCCTCGAGGGCGCCCGGGGTACGAGCAGTACTTC
-	TRBD1	TRBV5-8	TRBJ1-4	CASSLRGQGREKLFF	TGTGCCAGCAGCTTGCGGGGACAGGGACGGGAAAAACTGTTTTTT
-	-	TRBV19	TRBJ2-1	CATGLQNTYNEQFF	TGTGCCACCGGATTGCAAAATACGTACAATGAGCAGTTCTTC
-	-	TRBV9	TRBJ1-2	CAQGRAHYGYTF	TGTGCCCAGGGCAGGGCGCACTATGGCTACACCTTC
-	-	TRBV18	TRBJ1-4	CASSPPGSGPNEKLFF	TGTGCCAGCTCACCCCCTGGGTCGGGCCCCAATGAAAAACTGTTTTTT
few	TRBD2	TRBV5-6	TRBJ2-7	CASSPRGGYYEQYF	TGTGCCAGCAGCCCCCGGGGGGGGTACTACGAGCAGTACTTC
-	-	TRBV5-8	TRBJ1-2	CASSFSLPIEGYTF	TGTGCCAGCAGCTTCTCTCTACCGATAGAAGGCTACACCTTC
once	TRBD2	TRBV18	TRBJ2-1	CASSPSRGRARDEQFF	TGTGCCAGCTCACCTTCGCGCGGGAGGGCCCGGGATGAGCAGTTCTTC
-	-	TRBV7-9	TRBJ2-5	CASGLTEETQYF	TGTGCCAGCGGGCTCACGGAAGAGACCCAGTACTTC
-	-	TRBV28	TRBJ2-3	CASSSPKQVNTQYF	TGTGCCAGCAGTTCGCCAAAACAGGTGAATACGCAGTATTTT
-	TRBD1	TRBV7-9	TRBJ2-5	CASSPTTGTLGETQYF	TGTGCCAGCAGCCCGACGACAGGGACCCTCGGAGAGACCCAGTACTTC
-	-	TRBV28	TRBJ1-2	CASSLRQLYGYTF	TGTGCCAGCAGTTTAAGGCAACTCTATGGCTACACCTTC
few	-	TRBV9	TRBJ1-2	CASSTYSEGYTF	TGTGCCAGCAGCACGTACAGCGAAGGCTACACCTTC
-	-	TRBV15	TRBJ2-7	CATSRDGPRYEQYF	TGTGCCACCAGCAGGGACGGCCCCCGCTACGAGCAGTACTTC
once	TRBD1	TRBV11-3	TRBJ2-7	CASSRGQGYEQYF	TGTGCCAGCAGCCGAGGACAGGGTTACGAGCAGTACTTC
-	-	TRBV29-1	TRBJ2-1	CSGTGRFYNEQFF	TGCAGCGGTACAGGGAGGTTCTACAATGAGCAGTTCTTC
few	TRBD1	TRBV19	TRBJ2-7	CASSKRDRGNEQYF	TGTGCCAGTAGTAAACGGGACAGGGGAAACGAGCAGTACTTC
-	TRBD1	TRBV13	TRBJ2-3	CASSHRGADTQYF	TGTGCCAGCAGCCACAGGGGAGCAGATACGCAGTATTTT
-	TRBD1	TRBV7-2	TRBJ1-2	CASSLSQGGHGYTF	TGTGCCAGCAGCTTGTCCCAGGGGGGACATGGCTACACCTTC
-	-	TRBV28	TRBJ1-1	CASSLIGPMNTEAFF	TGTGCCAGCAGTTTAATTGGACCGATGAACACTGAAGCTTTCTTT
-	-	TRBV30	TRBJ2-7	CAWSVGVEQYF	TGTGCCTGGAGTGTAGGGGTCGAGCAGTACTTC